Only a few counts were recorded for the clone carrying this T cell receptor beta chain. What it binds is unknown. This entry comes from a study of T-cell reconstitution after alpha-beta-depleted transplantation in children. Unique molecular identifiers were used to barcode this TCRbeta library. TCRdb used MiXCR to reprocess the PCR reads, holding one entry per CDR3 protein. The sample has almost 600,000 distinct CDR3 sequences, roughly a quarter seen once. Germline CDR1 and CDR2: SGHRS and YFSETQ. V gave up 1 base and J gave up 2 bases, with 12 bases separating them. The CDR3 sequence is 15 residues long. Study-wide results and limits: There were reportedly several hundred expanded graft clones from which alpha-beta T cells came about two months after transplant. There were some patients whose high TCRbeta diversity at day 60 came from surviving recipient T cells and thymic progenitors. After one year, T-cell counts and TCRbeta diversity mostly came from new T cells.

This rearrangement joins TRBV5-1 to TRBJ2-5, with a possible D match to TRBD2 (6 bases). This sample comprised PBMCs, obtained before TCRalphabeta/CD19-depleted stem cell transplant. The clonotype was recovered from a boy under two years old with Wiskott-Aldrich syndrome, due to receive a stem cell transplant. CDR3 residues: CASSLTGTPQETQYF. The CDR3, as DNA: TGCGCCAGCAGCTTGACCGGGACTCCTCAAGAGACCCAGTACTTC.